The next 27 T cell receptor beta chains were all read from a single sample in a study of T cell clones after liver transplantation. The repertoire was sequenced with immunoSEQ multiplex PCR; TCRdb's copy has only in-frame clones and lacks some. The table records around 19,000 clones, 80% to 90% of them present only once. This specimen consisted of CD8+ T cells from blood, obtained before liver transplant. The source is a human donor who received a liver transplant.

This clone was detected a few times. The rearrangement joins TRBV6-5 to TRBJ1-5; 7 bases line up with TRBD1. Germline CDR1 and CDR2: MNHEY and SVGAGI. Unmatched junction bases numbered 4, after V lost 8 bases and J lost 3 bases. The CDR3 has 13 residues. The CDR3 bases are TGTGCCAGCGGGGACAGCCACAATCAGCCCCAGCATTTT. Its protein product is CASGDSHNQPQHF.

This clone has a single count. V gene TRBV2 combines with J gene TRBJ2-7; 7 nucleotides match TRBD2. Germline V gene lookup returns CDR1 SNHLY and CDR2 FYNNEI. CDR3 length: 15 amino acids. V dropped 7 bases and J dropped 4; count of bases not matched to a gene: 13. CDR3 in DNA: TGTGCCAGCAAGGACGAGCTAGCGGATAAATACGAGCAGTACTTC. Its translation: CASKDELADKYEQYF.

The chain combines TRBV19 with TRBJ2-1; D ambiguous. Trimming pared 3 bases from V and 0 bases from J, leaving 15 bases between. The CDR3 runs to 17 residues. Germline values: CDR1 LNHDA, CDR2 SQIVND (reference sequence). The CDR3 DNA reads TGTGCCAGTAGTATTAAGTTGGCAGCCAGCTCCTACAATGAGCAGTTCTTC. Amino acid sequence: CASSIKLAASSYNEQFF.

This rearrangement joins TRBV6-1 to TRBJ2-7; the D gene is possibly TRBD2 (5 bases). V lost 2 bases to trimming and J lost 2 bases, with 13 bases between them. Germline CDR1 is MNHNS and CDR2 is SASEGT. This CDR3 is 15 amino acids long. In nucleotides, the CDR3 is TGTGCCAGCAGTGAACAGGACTGGCCGCCCTACGAGCAGTACTTC. Protein product: CASSEQDWPPYEQYF.

V usage is TRBV7-2 and J usage is TRBJ2-1, with 8 bases that match TRBD2. Trimming at V came to 5 bases and at J to 2 bases, leaving 8 bases not matched to a gene. Germline V gene sequence: CDR1 SGHTA, CDR2 FQGNSA. CDR3 length: 16 amino acids. The DNA of the CDR3 is TGTGCCAGCAGCCACATGGGACTAGGAACCTACAATGAGCAGTTCTTC. This translates into CASSHMGLGTYNEQFF.

The rearrangement uses TRBV27 and TRBJ2-5, with 11 bases aligning to TRBD2. Germline V gene lookup returns CDR1 MNHEY and CDR2 SMNVEV (reference sequence). The V gene end was trimmed by 5 bases and the J gene end by 4 bases; junction bases not matched to a gene: 3. This CDR3 is 14 amino acids long. The CDR3 DNA reads as TGTGCCAGCAGTCCCGGGACTAGCGGAGAGACCCAGTACTTC. Its translation is CASSPGTSGETQYF.

The V gene is TRBV6-5, the J gene TRBJ1-5; 9 nucleotides align to TRBD1. Germline-derived CDR1 and CDR2 are MNHEY and SVGAGI. After removal of 5 bases from V and 5 bases from J, the junction contained 7 bases not matched to a gene. CDR3 length equals 15 residues. CDR3 region: CASSPTGGDYQPQHF. CDR3 nucleotides: TGTGCCAGCAGTCCAACAGGGGGCGATTATCAGCCCCAGCATTTT.

The V and J genes are TRBV19 and TRBJ1-1; D may be TRBD1 (5 bases). The CDR3 is 14 residues long. Germline V gene lookup returns CDR1 LNHDA and CDR2 SQIVND (reference sequence). Between the trimmed V and J ends, which lost 6 bases and 2 bases, there was a span of 13 bases. Written as DNA, the CDR3 is TGTGCCAGTAGGGAGCCGGGACCCAACACTGAAGCTTTCTTT. Protein sequence: CASREPGPNTEAFF.

The chain combines TRBV6-5 with TRBJ2-5, with 7 bases fitting TRBD1. V shed 2 bases and J 5 bases; nucleotides not matched to a gene: 2. The CDR3 has 13 residues. CDR1 is MNHEY and CDR2 is SVGAGI in the germline V gene. CDR3 bases: TGTGCCAGCAGTTACAGGGGGCGGGAGACCCAGTACTTC. Residues: CASSYRGRETQYF.

This clone ranks as medium-sized. CDR3 bases: TGCAGCGTTAGGCCAGGGAGGCGGCCGTACAATGAGCAGTTCTTC. Protein: CSVRPGRRPYNEQFF. The V and J genes are TRBV29-1 and TRBJ2-1, with a possible D match to TRBD2 (6 bases). The CDR3 contains 15 residues. Per germline, CDR1 SQVTM and CDR2 ANQGSEA. The V end was cut by 5 bases, the J end by 4 bases, with 18 bases between.

V gene TRBV29-1 combines with J gene TRBJ2-6; no clear D gene. The CDR3 extends over 15 amino acids. The germline gives CDR1 SQVTM, CDR2 ANQGSEA. V was cut by 1 base and J by 1 base, with 8 bases left in between. Written as DNA, the CDR3 is TGCAGCGTTGAAGGGGTCAGTTCTGGGGCCAACGTCCTGACTTTC. Encoded protein: CSVEGVSSGANVLTF.

A single count supports this clone. The chain recombines TRBV7-2 with TRBJ2-7; 13 bases align to TRBD2. Germline V gives CDR1 SGHTA, CDR2 FQGNSA. V lost 6 bases, J lost 3 bases, and 2 bases stayed unmatched. The CDR3 has 14 amino acids. DNA for the CDR3: TGTGCCAGCAGTACTAGCGGGAGGGTCTACGAGCAGTACTTC. Its protein is CASSTSGRVYEQYF.

The genes are TRBV6-5 and TRBJ2-2, with 7 bases aligning to TRBD1. Per the germline V gene, CDR1 is MNHEY and CDR2 is SVGAGI. CDR3 length equals 14 residues. The J segment lost 7 bases and the V segment lost 6 bases, leaving 8 bases of the junction unmatched. Here the CDR3 DNA reads TGTGCCAGCAGCGAATGGACAGGCGGCGGGGAGCTGTTTTTT. Residues: CASSEWTGGGELFF.

This chain uses TRBV5-4 with TRBJ1-1, with D perhaps TRBD1 (6 bases). Germline lookup yields CDR1 SGHNT and CDR2 YYREEE (reference sequence). The CDR3 loop spans 12 amino acids. The V end was cut by 9 bases, the J end by 5 bases, with 14 bases between. The CDR3 nucleotides read TGTGCCACCCTTAGGGGGGGTACTGAAGCTTTCTTT. This encodes CATLRGGTEAFF.

The chain combines TRBV4-1 with TRBJ1-2, with D possibly matching TRBD1 (6 bases). Trimming stripped 0 bases from V and 1 base from J, with 21 bases between. The CDR3 totals 19 residues. Germline assignment: CDR1 MGHRA and CDR2 YSYEKL. CDR3: CASSQDLDLGGLLNYGYTF. CDR3 nucleotide sequence: TGCGCCAGCAGCCAAGATTTGGACCTGGGGGGGCTCCTTAACTATGGCTACACCTTC.

J is TRBJ2-3 and V is TRBV27; TRBD2 matches at 10 bases. CDR1 and CDR2 from the germline V gene are MNHEY and SMNVEV (reference sequence). Trimming cost V 6 bases and J 3 bases; bases outside gene matches: 6. This CDR3 comprises 15 residues. The CDR3 DNA follows: TGTGCCAGCAGCCCAAGCGGGAGGGGGACAGATACGCAGTATTTT. It translates to CASSPSGRGTDTQYF.

This sequence joins TRBV2 and TRBJ2-1; D remains unclear. From germline, CDR1 is SNHLY and CDR2 FYNNEI. The CDR3 spans 12 residues. Trimming removed 7 bases from V and 8 bases from J, with 12 bases in between. CDR3 loop: CASNGVGYEQFF. In nucleotides, the CDR3 is TGTGCCAGCAATGGGGTGGGTTATGAGCAGTTCTTC. The whole variable domain, filled in from reference TRBV2 and TRBJ2-1, reads EPEVTQTPSHQVTQMGQEVILRCVPISNHLYFYWYRQILGQKVEFLVSFYNNEISEKSEIFDDQFSVERPDGSNFTLKIRSTKLEDSAMYFCASNGVGYEQFFGPGTRLTVL.

V gene TRBV30 combines with J gene TRBJ2-1, with 9 bases identical to TRBD2. This CDR3 has 15 residues. V lost 0 bases to trimming and J lost 8 bases; unmatched junction nucleotides: 8. Germline-derived CDR1 and CDR2 are GTSNPN and SVGIG (reference sequence). CDR3 bases: TGTGCCTGGAGTGTCCCGGGACTAGCAGGCGATGAGCAGTTCTTC. Residues: CAWSVPGLAGDEQFF.

The J gene is TRBJ1-3, the V gene TRBV6-5; the D is unclear. This CDR3 has 14 residues. The germline V gene encodes CDR1 MNHEY and CDR2 SVGAGI. Trimming shortened V by 2 bases and J by 0 bases, and 5 bases separated the two germline ends. This CDR3 is CASSYEVSGNTIYF. CDR3 DNA sequence: TGTGCCAGCAGTTACGAAGTCTCTGGAAACACCATATATTTT.

The rearrangement links TRBV4-1 to TRBJ2-2; D is ambiguous. V lost 0 bases and J lost 9, with 5 bases in between. CDR3 size: 12 residues. Germline values: CDR1 MGHRA, CDR2 YSYEKL. The CDR3 DNA follows: TGCGCCAGCAGCCAAGACATGAGGGAGCTGTTTTTT. Its translation: CASSQDMRELFF.

The V gene is TRBV4-1, the J gene TRBJ1-5; a possible D gene is TRBD1 (5 bases). The CDR3 is made up of 15 amino acids. Deletions cut 0 bases from V and 4 bases from J, with 10 bases between. CDR1 is MGHRA, CDR2 YSYEKL, per germline. CDR3 region: CASSQEARGNQPQHF. The CDR3 nucleotides are TGCGCCAGCAGCCAAGAGGCAAGGGGAAATCAGCCCCAGCATTTT.

This clone was counted between two and nine times. CDR3 residues: CASSLLPGRYEQYF. CDR3 nucleotide sequence: TGTGCCAGCAGTTTACTCCCAGGGCGGTACGAGCAGTACTTC. This chain uses TRBV27 with TRBJ2-7, with D perhaps TRBD1 (5 bases). Germline V lookup: CDR1 MNHEY, CDR2 SMNVEV (reference sequence). This CDR3 has 14 amino acids. V was cut by 2 bases and J by 4 bases, with 12 bases left in between.

This sequence joins TRBV7-2 and TRBJ2-7; 10 bases align to TRBD2. V shed 5 bases, J shed 5 bases, and the junction held 9 bases outside the gene matches. CDR1 SGHTA and CDR2 FQGNSA come from the germline V gene. CDR3 length equals 15 residues. The DNA for the CDR3 is TGTGCCAGCAGCCCTGTCCCTAGCGGGAGCAACGAGCAGTACTTC. Residues: CASSPVPSGSNEQYF.

The J gene is TRBJ1-5, the V gene TRBV7-9; D is unclear. The germline CDR1 and CDR2 sequences are SEHNR and FQNEAQ (reference sequence). The CDR3 loop spans 14 amino acids. Between the trimmed V and J ends, which lost 5 bases and 0 bases, there was a span of 8 bases. The CDR3 spells CASSPRDSNQPQHF. CDR3 nucleotides: TGTGCCAGCAGCCCAAGGGATAGCAATCAGCCCCAGCATTTT.

The CDR3 region is CASSGTSHEQYF. The CDR3 DNA reads TGTGCCAGCAGCGGGACTAGTCACGAGCAGTACTTC. The J gene is TRBJ2-7, the V gene TRBV9; TRBD2 agrees at 7 bases. This CDR3 has 12 residues. Germline CDR1 and CDR2: SGDLS and YYNGEE. V lost 3 bases and J lost 5; bases outside the gene matches: 2.

The chain uses TRBV7-9 and TRBJ2-1; 7 nucleotides align to TRBD2. The CDR3 runs to 17 residues. Germline CDR1 is SEHNR and CDR2 is FQNEAQ (reference sequence). V dropped 4 bases and J dropped 10; count of bases not matched to a gene: 19. The CDR3 loop is CASSSYGAGASVLEQFF. The CDR3 bases are TGTGCCAGCAGCTCCTACGGGGCGGGAGCCTCGGTCTTGGAGCAGTTCTTC.

This chain links TRBV28 with TRBJ2-7, with TRBD2 matching over 8 bases. The CDR3 sequence is 14 residues long. J lost 4 bases, V lost 5 bases, and 7 bases had no gene match. Germline CDR1 is MDHEN and CDR2 is SYDVKM. The CDR3 here is CASSPRGLEYEQYF. The CDR3 DNA reads TGTGCCAGCAGTCCCCGGGGACTAGAATACGAGCAGTACTTC.